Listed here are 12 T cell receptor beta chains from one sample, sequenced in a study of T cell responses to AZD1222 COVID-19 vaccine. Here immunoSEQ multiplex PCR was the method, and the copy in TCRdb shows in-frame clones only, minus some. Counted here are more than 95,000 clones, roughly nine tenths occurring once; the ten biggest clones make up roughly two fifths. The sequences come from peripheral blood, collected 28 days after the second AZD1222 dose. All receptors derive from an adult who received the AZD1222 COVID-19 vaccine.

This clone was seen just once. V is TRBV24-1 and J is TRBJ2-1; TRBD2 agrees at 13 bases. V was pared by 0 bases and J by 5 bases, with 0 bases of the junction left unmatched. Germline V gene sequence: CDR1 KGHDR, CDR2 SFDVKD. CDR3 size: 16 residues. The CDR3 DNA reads TGTGCCACCAGTGATTTGGGACTAGCGGGGGACAATGAGCAGTTCTTC. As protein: CATSDLGLAGDNEQFF.

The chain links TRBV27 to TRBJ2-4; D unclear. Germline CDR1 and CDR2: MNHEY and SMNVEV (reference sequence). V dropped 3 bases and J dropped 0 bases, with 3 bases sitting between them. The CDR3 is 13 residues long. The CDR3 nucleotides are TGTGCCAGCAGTTTTACAGCCAAAAACATTCAGTACTTC. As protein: CASSFTAKNIQYF.

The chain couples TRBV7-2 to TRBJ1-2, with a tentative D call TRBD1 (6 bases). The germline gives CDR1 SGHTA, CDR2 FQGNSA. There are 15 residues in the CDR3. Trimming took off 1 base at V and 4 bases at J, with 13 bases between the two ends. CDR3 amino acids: CASSLDPTGPYGYTF. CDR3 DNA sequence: TGTGCCAGCAGCTTAGACCCCACAGGGCCCTATGGCTACACCTTC. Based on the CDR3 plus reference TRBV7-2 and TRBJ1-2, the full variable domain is GAGVSQSPSNKVTEKGKDVELRCDPISGHTALYWYRQSLGQGLEFLIYFQGNSAPDKSGLPSDRFSAERTGGSVSTLTIQRTQQEDSAVYLCASSLDPTGPYGYTFGSGTRLTVV.

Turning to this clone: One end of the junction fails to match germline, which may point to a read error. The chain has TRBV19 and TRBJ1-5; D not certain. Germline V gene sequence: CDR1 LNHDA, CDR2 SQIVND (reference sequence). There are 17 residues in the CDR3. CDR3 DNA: TGTGCCAGTAGCCCTTCCGGCGGCAGTGGGAGCAGTCAGCCCCAGCATTTT. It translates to CASSPSGGSGSSQPQHF.

The DNA for the CDR3 is TGTGCCAGCACTAAAGGGAAGGGGGGTACTGAAGCTTTCTTT. This translates into CASTKGKGGTEAFF. This chain connects TRBV5-6 to TRBJ1-1; weak D call: TRBD1 (6 bases). The CDR3 runs to 14 residues. Germline CDR1 SGHDT, CDR2 YYEEEE. Between the trimmed V and J ends, which lost 6 bases and 5 bases, there was a span of 17 bases.

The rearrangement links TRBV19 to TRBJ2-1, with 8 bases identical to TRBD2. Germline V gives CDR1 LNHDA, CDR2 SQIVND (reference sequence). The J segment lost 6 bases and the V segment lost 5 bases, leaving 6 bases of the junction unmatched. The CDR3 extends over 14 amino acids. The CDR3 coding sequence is TGTGCCAGTAGTTCTACAGCGGGAGTCAATGAGCAGTTCTTC. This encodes CASSSTAGVNEQFF.

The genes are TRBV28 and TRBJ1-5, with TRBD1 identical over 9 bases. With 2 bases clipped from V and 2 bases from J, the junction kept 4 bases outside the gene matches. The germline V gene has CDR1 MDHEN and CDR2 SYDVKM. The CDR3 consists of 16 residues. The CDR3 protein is CASSLTTGGGNQPQHF. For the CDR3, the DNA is TGTGCCAGCAGTTTAACCACAGGGGGCGGCAATCAGCCCCAGCATTTT. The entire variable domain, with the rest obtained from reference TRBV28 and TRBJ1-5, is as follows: DVKVTQSSRYLVKRTGEKVFLECVQDMDHENMFWYRQDPGLGLRLIYFSYDVKMKEKGDIPEGYSVSREKKERFSLILESASTNQTSMYLCASSLTTGGGNQPQHFGDGTRLSIL.

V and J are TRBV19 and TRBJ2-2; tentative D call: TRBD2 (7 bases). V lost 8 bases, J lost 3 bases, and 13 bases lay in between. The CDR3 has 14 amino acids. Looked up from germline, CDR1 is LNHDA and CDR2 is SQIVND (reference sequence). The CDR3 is CASSEGGYTGELFF. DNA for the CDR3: TGTGCCAGTTCGGAGGGGGGGTACACCGGGGAGCTGTTTTTT.

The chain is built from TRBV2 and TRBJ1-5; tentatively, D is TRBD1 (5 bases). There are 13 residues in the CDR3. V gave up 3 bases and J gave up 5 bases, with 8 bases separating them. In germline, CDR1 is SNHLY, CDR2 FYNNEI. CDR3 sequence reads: CASSEAGDQPQHF. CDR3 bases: TGTGCCAGCAGTGAGGCGGGGGATCAGCCCCAGCATTTT. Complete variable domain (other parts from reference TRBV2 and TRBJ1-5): EPEVTQTPSHQVTQMGQEVILRCVPISNHLYFYWYRQILGQKVEFLVSFYNNEISEKSEIFDDQFSVERPDGSNFTLKIRSTKLEDSAMYFCASSEAGDQPQHFGDGTRLSIL.

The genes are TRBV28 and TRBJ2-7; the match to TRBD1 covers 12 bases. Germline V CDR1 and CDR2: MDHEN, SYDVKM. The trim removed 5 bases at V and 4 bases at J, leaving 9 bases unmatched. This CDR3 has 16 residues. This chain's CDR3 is CASSPGGTGGLYEQYF. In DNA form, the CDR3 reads TGTGCCAGCAGTCCCGGGGGGACAGGGGGCTTATACGAGCAGTACTTC.

The chain's CDR3 is CASSTLQGYGYTF. CDR3 in DNA: TGTGCCAGCAGTACCTTACAGGGTTATGGCTACACCTTC. The V and J genes are TRBV6-5 and TRBJ1-2; possibly TRBD1 for D (6 bases). The germline gives CDR1 MNHEY, CDR2 SVGAGI. V was pared by 5 bases and J by 5 bases, with 12 bases between. The CDR3 runs to 13 residues.

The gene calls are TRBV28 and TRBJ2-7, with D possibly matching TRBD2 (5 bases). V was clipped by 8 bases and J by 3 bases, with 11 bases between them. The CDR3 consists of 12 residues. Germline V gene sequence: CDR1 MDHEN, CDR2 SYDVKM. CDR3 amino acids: CASRYGIYEQYF. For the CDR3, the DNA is TGTGCCAGCCGCTACGGGATCTACGAGCAGTACTTC. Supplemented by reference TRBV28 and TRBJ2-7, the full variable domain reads DVKVTQSSRYLVKRTGEKVFLECVQDMDHENMFWYRQDPGLGLRLIYFSYDVKMKEKGDIPEGYSVSREKKERFSLILESASTNQTSMYLCASRYGIYEQYFGPGTRLTVT.